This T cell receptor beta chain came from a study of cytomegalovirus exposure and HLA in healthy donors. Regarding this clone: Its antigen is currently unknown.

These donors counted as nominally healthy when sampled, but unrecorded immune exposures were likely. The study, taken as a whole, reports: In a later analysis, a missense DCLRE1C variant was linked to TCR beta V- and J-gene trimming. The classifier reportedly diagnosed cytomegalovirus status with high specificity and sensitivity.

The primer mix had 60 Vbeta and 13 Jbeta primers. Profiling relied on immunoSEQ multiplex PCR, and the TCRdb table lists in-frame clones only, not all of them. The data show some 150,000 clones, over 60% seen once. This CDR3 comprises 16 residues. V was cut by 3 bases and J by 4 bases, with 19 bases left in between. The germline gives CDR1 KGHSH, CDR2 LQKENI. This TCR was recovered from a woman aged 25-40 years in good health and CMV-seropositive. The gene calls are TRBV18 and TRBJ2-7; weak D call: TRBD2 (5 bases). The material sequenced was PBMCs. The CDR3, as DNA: TGTGCCAGCTCACCCCTTCGGGGAGACTTAACTTACGAGCAGTACTTC. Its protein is CASSPLRGDLTYEQYF. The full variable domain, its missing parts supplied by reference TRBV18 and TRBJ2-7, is NAGVMQNPRHLVRRRGQEARLRCSPMKGHSHVYWYRQLPEEGLKFMVYLQKENIIDESGMPKERFSAEFPKEGPSILRIQQVVRGDSAAYFCASSPLRGDLTYEQYFGPGTRLTVT.